The rows below give T cell receptor beta chains drawn from one sample of a study of regulatory T cells in long-lasting Graves disease. TCRdb independently ran MiXCR on the multiplex PCR reads; one entry per CDR3 protein. The sample has 450,000 to 650,000 distinct CDR3 sequences, roughly 16% seen once. The same data also contributed to another study, on T cells in Graves' hyperthyroidism and ophthalmopathy.

The source material was peripheral blood mononuclear cells (PBMCs), sampled at new diagnosis, from a patient treated with antithyroid drugs. These receptors all stem from a woman aged 35 to 59 with Graves disease. Both conserved end residues are part of each CDR3. Each record gives: V gene, J gene, clone size, D gene, CDR3 DNA, CDR3 protein. A D gene is named only where the DNA matches it firmly. The size field is filled for only some rows; it gives once, few, many or a size class.

V: TRBV6-2/TRBV6-3; J: TRBJ1-2; size: many; D: TRBD1; DNA: TGTGCCAGCAGTTACTCCGGGACAGGGAAAAAAGCTAACTATGGCTACACCTTC; CDR3: CASSYSGTGKKANYGYTF
V: TRBV11-3; J: TRBJ2-1; size: many; D: TRBD2; DNA: TGTGCCAGCAGCTCGGGACTAGCGACCTACAATGAGCAGTTCTTC; CDR3: CASSSGLATYNEQFF
V: TRBV5-1; J: TRBJ2-7; size: many; D: NA; DNA: TGCGCCAGCAGCAGTCTCAGGGGCTACGAGCAGTACTTC; CDR3: CASSSLRGYEQYF
V: TRBV12-3/TRBV12-4; J: TRBJ2-3; size: many; D: TRBD2; DNA: TGTGCCAGCAGCTTAGCGGCGGGGGGCACAGATACGCAGTATTTT; CDR3: CASSLAAGGTDTQYF
V: TRBV4-1; J: TRBJ2-5; size: NA; D: TRBD2; DNA: TGCGCCAGCAGCCAAGATAGCGGGCTAGCCGGCGAGACCCAGTACTTC; CDR3: CASSQDSGLAGETQYF
V: TRBV7-9; J: TRBJ1-3; size: many; D: TRBD1; DNA: TGTGCCAGCAGCCCCTCCAGTGACAGGGTGAGGAGGAACACCATATATTTT; CDR3: CASSPSSDRVRRNTIYF
V: TRBV11-1; J: TRBJ1-1; size: many; D: NA; DNA: TGTGCCAGCAGCTCCCCGTGGAGGGGGGACCTTGAAGCTTTCTTT; CDR3: CASSSPWRGDLEAFF
V: TRBV4-1; J: TRBJ2-3; size: many; D: TRBD1; DNA: TGTGCCAGCAGCCCCCGGGACAGGGTCACAGATACGCAGTATTTT; CDR3: CASSPRDRVTDTQYF
V: TRBV7-9; J: TRBJ1-3; size: NA; D: TRBD1; DNA: TGTGCCAGCAGCCAACTCGGTGGGACAGCCCTAATCTACTCTGGAAACACCATATATTTT; CDR3: CASSQLGGTALIYSGNTIYF
V: TRBV20-1; J: TRBJ2-5; size: many; D: NA; DNA: TGCAGTGCTCCCTTGGGGGGAAGCCAAGAGACCCAGTACTTC; CDR3: CSAPLGGSQETQYF
V: TRBV2; J: TRBJ1-1; size: many; D: TRBD1; DNA: TGTGCCAGCAGCTCGACAGGGGGCTGGGACACTGAAGCTTTCTTT; CDR3: CASSSTGGWDTEAFF
V: TRBV12-3/TRBV12-4; J: TRBJ2-3; size: many; D: TRBD2; DNA: TGTGCCAGCAGTCCACGACTGACTAGCGGGGGGCGTGCTAGCACAGATACGCAGTATTTT; CDR3: CASSPRLTSGGRASTDTQYF
V: TRBV7-2; J: TRBJ2-5; size: many; D: TRBD2; DNA: TGTGCCAGCAGCTTATGGGGACTAGCGGGGGGCCAAGAGACCCAGTACTTC; CDR3: CASSLWGLAGGQETQYF
V: TRBV7-9; J: TRBJ1-2; size: many; D: NA; DNA: TGTGCCAGCACCGCCCTGGGCGGACATGGCTACACCTTC; CDR3: CASTALGGHGYTF
V: TRBV10-2; J: TRBJ2-5; size: NA; D: NA; DNA: TGCGCCAGCAGCGGCAGGGCAGGCATGCAAGAGACCCAGTACTTC; CDR3: CASSGRAGMQETQYF
V: TRBV18; J: TRBJ2-5; size: many; D: NA; DNA: TGTGCCAGCTCACTCCTATCCGGGACTCAAGAGACCCAGTACTTC; CDR3: CASSLLSGTQETQYF
V: TRBV20-1; J: TRBJ1-2; size: few; D: TRBD1; DNA: TGCAGTGCTAGAGATCTGGGACAGGGGGCGTACTATGGCTACACCTTC; CDR3: CSARDLGQGAYYGYTF
V: TRBV20-1; J: TRBJ2-5; size: many; D: NA; DNA: TGCAGTGCTAGCGGGGGCCTTACCGCCCAGTACTTC; CDR3: CSASGGLTAQYF
V: TRBV2; J: TRBJ1-2; size: many; D: NA; DNA: TGTGCCAGCAGTGAAGGGTCCTATGGCTACACCTTC; CDR3: CASSEGSYGYTF
V: TRBV10-2; J: TRBJ1-1; size: NA; D: NA; DNA: TGCGCCAGCACCTACGGGGGCGCGAGCACTGAAGCTTTCTTT; CDR3: CASTYGGASTEAFF
V: TRBV7-8; J: TRBJ2-5; size: NA; D: TRBD2; DNA: TGTGCCAGCAGCTTAGCGACGGGGAGGGTTGGGGAGACCCAGTACTTC; CDR3: CASSLATGRVGETQYF
V: TRBV2; J: TRBJ1-4; size: many; D: NA; DNA: TGTGCCAGCAGTGAAGCGCTTGGCAGGGTCGGGGAAAAACTGTTTTTT; CDR3: CASSEALGRVGEKLFF
V: TRBV20-1; J: TRBJ2-7; size: many; D: NA; DNA: TGCAGTGCAGAACTCACGGGGGTTGGGGAGCAGTACTTC; CDR3: CSAELTGVGEQYF
V: TRBV5-1; J: TRBJ1-1; size: many; D: NA; DNA: TGCGCCAGCAGCTCCACTCCAATGAACACTGAAGCTTTCTTT; CDR3: CASSSTPMNTEAFF
V: TRBV7-2; J: TRBJ1-2; size: many; D: TRBD1; DNA: TGTGCCAGCAGCGCGGGACAGGGGGGGGTTACGTGGCGCTATGGCTACACCTTC; CDR3: CASSAGQGGVTWRYGYTF
V: TRBV2; J: TRBJ1-1; size: many; D: NA; DNA: TGTGCCAGCGTTGGGGCAGGGCAGAACACTGAAGCTTTCTTT; CDR3: CASVGAGQNTEAFF
V: TRBV12-3/TRBV12-4; J: TRBJ2-1; size: many; D: TRBD2; DNA: TGTGCCAGCAACAAGGGAGGGTACAATGAGCAGTTCTTC; CDR3: CASNKGGYNEQFF
V: TRBV5-6; J: TRBJ1-1; size: NA; D: NA; DNA: TGTGCCAGCAGCACCCTTAACAGGGTGAGCACTGAAGCTTTCTTT; CDR3: CASSTLNRVSTEAFF
V: TRBV11-2; J: TRBJ1-1; size: many; D: NA; DNA: TGTGCCAGCAGCTTAGGGGAGTGGAACACTGAAGCTTTCTTT; CDR3: CASSLGEWNTEAFF
V: TRBV19; J: TRBJ2-2; size: NA; D: NA; DNA: TGTGCCAGTAGCGTAGATACAGGGAACACCGGGAAGCTGTTTTTT; CDR3: CASSVDTGNTGKLFF
V: TRBV5-1; J: TRBJ2-3; size: NA; D: TRBD2; DNA: TGCGCCAGCAGCTCTAGCGGGGGGCTCCTATTTCTCACAGATACGCAGTATTTT; CDR3: CASSSSGGLLFLTDTQYF
V: TRBV6-1; J: TRBJ2-3; size: many; D: NA; DNA: TGTGCCAGCAGGCGGACCGGCAGCACAGATACGCAGTATTTT; CDR3: CASRRTGSTDTQYF